This TCR beta chain was observed in a study of OX40 agonist ivuxolimab in advanced cancers. Study background: Patients received the agonistic anti-OX40 (CD134) antibody ivuxolimab.

This CDR3 is built from 13 residues. Germline CDR1 and CDR2: WSHSY and SAAADI. With 5 bases removed from V and 3 bases from J, the gap between germline ends came to 11 bases. Assay used: immunoSEQ multiplex PCR; TCRdb lists only in-frame clones, some missing. The sample has roughly 29,000 clones, approximately 86% seen once. The receptor's source is an adult with an advanced solid tumor such as melanoma, head and neck, liver or kidney cancer. Sequenced material: CD4+ or CD8+ T cells sorted from blood, taken in a trial of the OX40 agonist ivuxolimab. This chain connects TRBV10-2 to TRBJ2-7; perhaps TRBD2 as D (6 bases). In DNA form, the CDR3 reads TGCGCCAGCAGTTGGGACTTAAGCTACGAGCAGTACTTC. This sequence encodes CASSWDLSYEQYF.